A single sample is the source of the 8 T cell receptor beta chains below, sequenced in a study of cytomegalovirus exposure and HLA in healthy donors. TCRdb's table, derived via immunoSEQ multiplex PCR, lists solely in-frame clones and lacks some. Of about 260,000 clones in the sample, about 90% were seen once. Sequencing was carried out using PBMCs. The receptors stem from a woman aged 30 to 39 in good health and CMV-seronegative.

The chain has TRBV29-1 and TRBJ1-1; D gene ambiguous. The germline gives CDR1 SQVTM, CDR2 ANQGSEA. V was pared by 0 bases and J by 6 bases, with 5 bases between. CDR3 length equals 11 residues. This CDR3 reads CSVEEPPEAFF. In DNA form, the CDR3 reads TGCAGCGTTGAAGAACCACCTGAAGCTTTCTTT.

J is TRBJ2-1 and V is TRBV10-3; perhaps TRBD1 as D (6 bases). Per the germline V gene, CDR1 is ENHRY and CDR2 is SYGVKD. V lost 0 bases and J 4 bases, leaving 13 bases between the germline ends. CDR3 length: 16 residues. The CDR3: CAISESKDQGYNEQFF. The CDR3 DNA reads TGTGCCATCAGTGAGTCCAAGGATCAGGGGTACAATGAGCAGTTCTTC.

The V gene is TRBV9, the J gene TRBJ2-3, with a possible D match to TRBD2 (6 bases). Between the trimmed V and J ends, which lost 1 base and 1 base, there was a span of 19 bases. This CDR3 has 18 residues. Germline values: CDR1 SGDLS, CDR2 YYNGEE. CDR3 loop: CASSVKGGASWGTDTQYF. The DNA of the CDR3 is TGTGCCAGCAGCGTAAAAGGAGGGGCTAGTTGGGGCACAGATACGCAGTATTTT.

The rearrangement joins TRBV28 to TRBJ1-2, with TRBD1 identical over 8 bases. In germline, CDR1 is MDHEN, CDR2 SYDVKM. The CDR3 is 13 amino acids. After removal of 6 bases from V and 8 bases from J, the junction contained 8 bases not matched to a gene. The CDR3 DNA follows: TGTGCCAGCAGGGTCACAGGGGGGGGAGGCTACACCTTC. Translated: CASRVTGGGGYTF.

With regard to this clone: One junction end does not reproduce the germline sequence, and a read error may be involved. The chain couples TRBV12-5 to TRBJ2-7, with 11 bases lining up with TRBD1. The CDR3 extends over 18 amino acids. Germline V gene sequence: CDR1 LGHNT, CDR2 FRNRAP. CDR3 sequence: CASGLVGTGGWKSYEQYF. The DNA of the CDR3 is TGTGCTAGTGGCTTGGTAGGGACAGGGGGTTGGAAATCATACGAGCAGTACTTC.

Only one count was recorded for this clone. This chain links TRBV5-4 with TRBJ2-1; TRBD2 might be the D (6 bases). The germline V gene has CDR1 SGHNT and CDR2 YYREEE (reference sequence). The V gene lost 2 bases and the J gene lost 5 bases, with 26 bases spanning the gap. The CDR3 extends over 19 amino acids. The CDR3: CASSLDHLARISRDNEQFF. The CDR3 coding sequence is TGTGCCAGCAGCTTAGATCATCTAGCGCGTATTTCCAGGGACAATGAGCAGTTCTTC.

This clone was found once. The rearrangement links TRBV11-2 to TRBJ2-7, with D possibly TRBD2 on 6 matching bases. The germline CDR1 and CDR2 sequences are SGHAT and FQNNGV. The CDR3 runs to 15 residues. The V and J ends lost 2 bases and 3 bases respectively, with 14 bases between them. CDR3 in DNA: TGTGCCAGCAGCTTAAGCCGGGACTTCGACTACGAGCAGTACTTC. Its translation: CASSLSRDFDYEQYF. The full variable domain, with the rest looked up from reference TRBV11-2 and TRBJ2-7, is EAGVAQSPRYKIIEKRQSVAFWCNPISGHATLYWYQQILGQGPKLLIQFQNNGVVDDSQLPKDRFSAERLKGVDSTLKIQPAKLEDSAVYLCASSLSRDFDYEQYFGPGTRLTVT.

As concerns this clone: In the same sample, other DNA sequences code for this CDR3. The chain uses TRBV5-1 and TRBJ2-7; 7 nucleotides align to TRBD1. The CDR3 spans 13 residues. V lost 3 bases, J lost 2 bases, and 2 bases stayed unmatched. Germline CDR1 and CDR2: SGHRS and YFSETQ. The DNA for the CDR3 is TGCGCCAGCAGCTCCGACAGGGCCTACGAGCAGTACTTC. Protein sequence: CASSSDRAYEQYF.